Included here is one TCR beta chain sequence, with context. V was trimmed by 2 bases and J by 4 bases, leaving 11 bases between them. The CDR3 spans 14 residues. Germline CDR1 is MNHNY and CDR2 is SVGAGI (reference sequence). Per the authors' pipeline: Using reference gene primer amplification, nucleated cell counts were estimated. Data came from immunoSEQ multiplex PCR; TCRdb stores just in-frame clones and leaves some out. V and J calls plus clone size are reproduced from that table; the DNA served to infer D and trimming. This table has 150,000 or so clones, about 88% appearing once. The data originate from a study of blood T cell repertoires in COVID-19. Study-level information: COVID-19 samples collected from the United States, Italy and Spain covered acute and convalescent phases.

The sequence was collected from a woman aged 70 to 79 with acute or convalescent COVID-19. The rearrangement joins TRBV6-6 to TRBJ1-2; D ambiguous. Material: peripheral blood. CDR3 sequence reads: CASSYERAAYGYTF. For the CDR3, the DNA is TGTGCCAGCAGTTACGAGCGGGCAGCCTATGGCTACACCTTC.